The entry below gives a single TCR beta chain sequence along with its context. Original methodology: The authors estimated nucleated cell counts from reference gene primer amplification. The method was immunoSEQ multiplex PCR; TCRdb's version includes in-frame clones alone and lacks a portion of them. The V and J calls and clone size were taken over from that table, and D and trimming were inferred from the DNA. The profile shows 80,000 to 100,000 clones, 82% of them singletons. This sample is drawn from a study of blood T cell repertoires in COVID-19. Study as a whole: Specimens from acute and convalescent COVID-19 originated in the United States, Italy and Spain. T cells, B-cell-depleted T cells, or PBMCs provided the cDNA or gDNA that served as material.

The sample comprised peripheral blood. The sequence came from a man between 65 and 85 years old with active or convalescent COVID-19.

The CDR3 here is CASSDPRVAGANVLTF. The CDR3 coding sequence is TGTGCCAGCAGTGACCCCCGGGTGGCGGGGGCCAACGTCCTGACTTTC. The J gene is TRBJ2-6, the V gene TRBV2; D gene uncertain. This CDR3 is built from 16 residues. The germline CDR1 and CDR2 sequences are SNHLY and FYNNEI. V was clipped by 3 bases and J by 4 bases, with 13 bases between them.